These 2 T cell receptor beta chains were sequenced from one sample in a study of blood T cell repertoires in COVID-19. The table came from immunoSEQ multiplex PCR; TCRdb's copy has only in-frame clones and leaves some out. Altogether about 150,000 clones are present, roughly 88% being singletons, with the ten largest covering about 6.3%. The specimen sequenced was PBMCs or T cells enriched from blood (not recorded which). These receptors were taken from a woman in her 50s who had recovered from COVID-19.

This chain links TRBV14 with TRBJ2-3; TRBD2 aligns across 9 bases. V was pared by 3 bases and J by 3 bases, with 7 bases of the junction left unmatched. This CDR3 has 16 residues. CDR1 is SGHDN and CDR2 is FVKESK in the germline V gene. Here the CDR3 DNA reads TGTGCCAGCAGCCATCAGCGCGGGGGGGATACAGATACGCAGTATTTT. Its protein product is CASSHQRGGDTDTQYF.

This clone was seen just once. The chain recombines TRBV6-6 with TRBJ2-3; 10 bases line up with TRBD1. Trimming cost V 6 bases and J 3 bases; bases outside gene matches: 9. The CDR3 is made up of 16 amino acids. In germline, CDR1 is MNHNY, CDR2 SVGAGI (reference sequence). CDR3: CASRLGDRGGTDTQYF. The DNA for the CDR3 is TGTGCCAGCAGACTAGGGGACAGGGGAGGAACAGATACGCAGTATTTT.